The rows below give T cell receptor beta chains drawn from one sample of a study of neoadjuvant anti-PD-1 for oral cavity cancer. The table came from immunoSEQ multiplex PCR; TCRdb's copy has only in-frame clones and leaves some out. The sample carries 4,500 to 6,000 clones, roughly 50% recorded once. The sequences come from tumor tissue, collected before nivolumab (anti-PD-1) treatment. These receptors originate from a person aged 40 to 85 with oral cavity squamous cell carcinoma. Each CDR3 is given without its conserved first and last residue.

j_call v_call cdr3_aa
TRBJ1-1 TRBV7-9 AGRRGQGVGAF
TRBJ1-5 TRBV5-1 ASSWGSGVNQPQH
TRBJ2-5 TRBV6-1 ASHRTGAGETQY
TRBJ1-1 TRBV27 ASSSAGYTEAF
TRBJ2-1 TRBV13 ASSPRTSGGHNEQF
TRBJ2-7 TRBV9 ASSVWSESDYEQY
TRBJ2-4 TRBV4-2 ASSQGPESGVKNIQY
TRBJ2-7 TRBV21-1 ASSKETGQGSSYEQY
TRBJ2-2 TRBV2 ASRGAGELF
TRBJ2-7 TRBV6-5 ASSYSFGSYEQY
TRBJ1-1 TRBV11-2 ASSPRQGAVTEAF
TRBJ1-5 TRBV6-1 ASNSYSNQPQH
TRBJ2-5 TRBV29-1 SVGLNYYGQKQETQY
TRBJ2-5 TRBV7-9 ASSSAAGGPGETQY
TRBJ1-2 TRBV28 ASSLYGGTGSRAF
TRBJ2-1 TRBV7-3 ASSPTGSKEQF
TRBJ1-4 TRBV7-8 ASSPEGAHEKLF
TRBJ1-1 TRBV6-6 ASSAQGFDTEAF
TRBJ1-6 TRBV7-8 ASSLARDSPLH
TRBJ1-1 TRBV2 ASSGQTGNTEAF
TRBJ2-7 TRBV27 ASSLGSPRYYEQY
TRBJ2-7 TRBV7-9 ASSFTGGLSYEQY
TRBJ1-5 TRBV6-1 ASNRFDQPQH
TRBJ2-7 TRBV29-1 SVLYLAGDAEQY
TRBJ2-1 TRBV7-2 ASSSGGALGSGNEQF
TRBJ2-7 TRBV18 ASSRTPDRAYEQY
TRBJ1-6 TRBV15 ATSRDRGQFNSPLH
TRBJ1-5 TRBV2 ASRDHGNQPQH
TRBJ2-1 TRBV7-2 ASSPFRTKDNEQF
TRBJ2-1 TRBV6-5 ASSYLQGRSYNEQF
TRBJ1-1 TRBV27 ASSLTGGTGTEAF
TRBJ1-5 TRBV6-1 ASGHEGNQPQH
TRBJ1-1 TRBV27 ASSLRQAARTEAF
TRBJ2-7 TRBV30 AWSARTLAYEQY
TRBJ1-5 TRBV19 ASSIELRTAFSNQPQH
TRBJ1-2 TRBV29-1 SVVAGDGYT
TRBJ1-1 TRBV5-1 ASSGNTEAF
TRBJ2-1 TRBV10-3 AISSGSGRVSYNEQF
TRBJ1-1 TRBV7-3 ASSPSGVGGSTEAF
TRBJ2-7 TRBV10-3 AIRETAPGEQY
TRBJ2-7 TRBV7-2 ASSLTGLADYEQY
TRBJ1-5 TRBV18 ASSLGGDQPQH
TRBJ1-5 TRBV4-1 ASSQGRPESNQPQH
TRBJ1-1 TRBV27 ASFLQGARGEVTEAF
TRBJ2-5 TRBV5-6 ASSRSGAKETQY
TRBJ1-2 TRBV5-6 ASSPAGQGPSGYT
TRBJ2-3 TRBV30 AWSDLAQGTATQY
TRBJ1-2 TRBV5-5 ASSLQGTTSPL
TRBJ2-7 TRBV7-2 ASSLEASNYYEQY
TRBJ1-1 TRBV5-1 ASSQGQNTEAF
TRBJ1-2 TRBV5-8 ASSLQIFNYGYT
TRBJ1-2 TRBV29-1 SARPDREPGYT
TRBJ1-5 TRBV2 ASSSEDSNQPQH
TRBJ1-2 TRBV5-1 ASSLVLGYYGYT
TRBJ1-2 TRBV7-9 ASSLSGARNYGYT
TRBJ2-1 TRBV7-9 ASSLYLGNEQF
TRBJ2-5 TRBV7-2 ASSTRTSGGVETQY
TRBJ2-7 TRBV4-2 ASSQASNSGADEQY
TRBJ2-3 TRBV6-5 ASSYGQGTDTQY